Below, 30 T cell receptor beta chains from the same sample are listed, as sequenced in a study of response to subunit inactivated influenza vaccine. TCRdb redid the calling of the RT-PCR reads with MiXCR, one entry per CDR3 protein. Of about 570,000 distinct CDR3 sequences detected, about 11% appear once; the ten largest clones hold approximately 10%. These data were also filed under a second study, of T cells expressing NK-cell markers. This second study notes: TCR beta cDNA was made by 5'RACE template switching with UMIs.

Sample: PBMCs from blood, taken on the day of vaccination. The receptor source for this set is a man aged 50-60 years who received an inactivated influenza vaccine.

There are many counts of this clonotype. The rearrangement uses TRBV18 and TRBJ2-7; D may be TRBD2 (5 bases). This CDR3 has 13 amino acids. Germline loops: CDR1 KGHSH, CDR2 LQKENI. V gave up 6 bases and J gave up 11 bases, with 20 bases separating them. CDR3 region: CASSRGLDRAEYF. Written as DNA, the CDR3 is TGTGCCAGCTCTCGAGGACTCGACCGCGCTGAGTACTTC.

In its sample, this clonotype was seen many times. CDR3 protein: CAISGRLGTGELFF. The CDR3 DNA sequence: TGTGCCATCAGTGGTAGACTTGGTACCGGGGAGCTGTTTTTT. The V gene is TRBV10-3, the J gene TRBJ2-2; D is unclear. With 4 bases removed from V and 5 bases from J, the gap between germline ends came to 11 bases. The CDR3 covers 14 residues. Germline V gives CDR1 ENHRY, CDR2 SYGVKD.

This clonotype has only a few counts. V usage is TRBV29-1 and J usage is TRBJ2-3; unclear D gene. V dropped 8 bases and J dropped 2 bases, with 11 bases sitting between them. This CDR3 has 12 amino acids. The V gene's germline CDR1 is SQVTM and CDR2 ANQGSEA. The CDR3 DNA reads as TGCAGCTTGCGGCACATCACAGATACGCAGTATTTT. This translates into CSLRHITDTQYF.

The rearrangement uses TRBV20-1 and TRBJ2-7; D may match TRBD1 or TRBD2 (6 bases each). Trimming took 5 bases from V and 4 from J, leaving 21 bases between them. Germline CDR1 reads DFQATT; CDR2 reads SNEGSKA (reference sequence). CDR3 size: 15 residues. CDR3 nucleotide sequence: TGCAGTGCTCAAGGGACCCCGCGGGACATTTACGAGCAGTACTTC. Translated: CSAQGTPRDIYEQYF.

This clonotype has just a few counts. V usage is TRBV10-3 and J usage is TRBJ2-2; TRBD1 matches 9 bases. CDR1 ENHRY and CDR2 SYGVKD come from the germline V gene. The CDR3 is 16 residues long. V was pared by 6 bases and J by 7 bases, with 12 bases of the junction left unmatched. The CDR3 DNA follows: TGTGCCATCAGCAGAGGGGGACAGGGTAGTAGCGGGGAGCTGTTTTTT. It translates to CAISRGGQGSSGELFF.

The genes are TRBV5-5 and TRBJ2-3; 7 bases align to TRBD1. The CDR3 loop spans 15 amino acids. Germline V gene data show CDR1 as SGHKS and CDR2 as YYEKEE (reference sequence). Trimming removed 4 bases from V and 4 bases from J; junction bases left unmatched: 9. The CDR3 region is CASSATGALSDTQYF. CDR3 DNA sequence: TGTGCCAGCAGCGCAACAGGGGCCCTCTCAGATACGCAGTATTTT.

V is TRBV29-1 and J is TRBJ1-1; D might be TRBD1 (5 bases). CDR3 length: 16 amino acids. V dropped 7 bases and J dropped 0 bases, with 21 bases sitting between them. Germline V gene sequence: CDR1 SQVTM, CDR2 ANQGSEA. Written as DNA, the CDR3 is TGCAGCGGCACCAGGAGGGGCACCGATTTGAACACTGAAGCTTTCTTT. This encodes CSGTRRGTDLNTEAFF.

V usage is TRBV11-2 and J usage is TRBJ2-3; 10 positions match TRBD1. Germline lookup yields CDR1 SGHAT and CDR2 FQNNGV. J lost 1 base, V lost 4 bases, and 5 bases had no gene match. The CDR3 covers 16 residues. The CDR3 loop is CASSSGQGFGTDTQYF. The CDR3 nucleotides read TGTGCCAGCAGCTCGGGACAGGGGTTCGGCACAGATACGCAGTATTTT.

The V call is TRBV28, the J call TRBJ2-5; 8 nucleotides match TRBD1. Germline V gene lookup returns CDR1 MDHEN and CDR2 SYDVKM. The V gene end was trimmed by 7 bases and the J gene end by 3 bases; junction bases not matched to a gene: 10. The CDR3 has 15 residues. CDR3 amino acids: CASKPSGTGEETQYF. The CDR3 DNA sequence: TGTGCCAGCAAACCATCGGGGACAGGTGAAGAGACCCAGTACTTC.

The chain employs TRBV7-9 and TRBJ1-1; D gene uncertain. V was cut by 0 bases and J by 5 bases, with 13 bases left in between. The length of the CDR3 is 15 residues. The V gene's germline CDR1 is SEHNR and CDR2 FQNEAQ (reference sequence). The CDR3 sequence is CASSLAGRGGTEAFF. CDR3 nucleotides: TGTGCCAGCAGCTTAGCAGGGCGCGGAGGAACTGAAGCTTTCTTT. The whole variable domain, remainder taken from reference TRBV7-9 and TRBJ1-1, is DTGVSQNPRHKITKRGQNVTFRCDPISEHNRLYWYRQTLGQGPEFLTYFQNEAQLEKSRLLSDRFSAERPKGSFSTLEIQRTEQGDSAMYLCASSLAGRGGTEAFFGQGTRLTVV.

J is TRBJ2-1 and V is TRBV11-2; maybe TRBD2 (7 bases). The CDR3 loop spans 19 amino acids. The germline CDR1 and CDR2 sequences are SGHAT and FQNNGV. V was shortened by 3 bases and J by 3 bases, with 24 bases between the two germline ends. The CDR3 loop is CASSLGFGGGTLNYNEQFF. Written as DNA, the CDR3 is TGTGCCAGCAGCTTGGGATTCGGCGGGGGCACTCTAAACTACAATGAGCAGTTCTTC.

The chain is built from TRBV7-8 and TRBJ2-2; 13 nucleotides align to TRBD2. CDR3 size: 17 residues. Trimming cost V 5 bases and J 5 bases; bases outside gene matches: 8. Per the germline V gene, CDR1 is SGHVS and CDR2 is FQNEAQ. The CDR3 sequence is CASSLGLAGAWTGELFF. CDR3 nucleotide sequence: TGTGCCAGCAGCCTAGGACTAGCGGGAGCCTGGACCGGGGAGCTGTTTTTT.

This clonotype was seen at least ten times. V and J are TRBV6-4 and TRBJ2-1, with a weak D call TRBD1 (5 bases). V was trimmed by 2 bases and J by 9 bases, leaving 8 bases between them. The CDR3 length is 12 residues. The germline V gene encodes CDR1 MRHNA and CDR2 SNTAGT. The CDR3 loop reads CASSDRGSEQFF. CDR3 nucleotide sequence: TGTGCCAGCAGTGACAGGGGTAGTGAGCAGTTCTTC.

This clonotype was picked up a small number of times. J is TRBJ2-1 and V is TRBV7-9; 11 bases match TRBD2. Germline CDR1 reads SEHNR; CDR2 reads FQNEAQ (reference sequence). The CDR3 runs to 17 residues. V lost 10 bases to trimming and J lost 7 bases; unmatched junction nucleotides: 18. The CDR3 nucleotides read TGTGCCACCACGGTGAGACTAGCGGGAACTAGGTTGAATGAGCAGTTCTTC. Translated: CATTVRLAGTRLNEQFF.

This clonotype was seen more than once but under ten times. V usage is TRBV20-1 and J usage is TRBJ2-5; D might be TRBD2 (5 bases). V dropped 0 bases and J dropped 2 bases, with 16 bases sitting between them. The CDR3 length is 16 residues. Germline V CDR1 and CDR2: DFQATT, SNEGSKA (reference sequence). CDR3 region: CSARDRVAQLQETQYF. DNA for the CDR3: TGCAGTGCTAGAGATCGAGTAGCGCAGCTTCAAGAGACCCAGTACTTC.

This clonotype was recorded many times. The chain employs TRBV12-3 or TRBV12-4 and TRBJ2-1; either TRBD1 or TRBD2 may fit D (6 bases each). CDR3 size: 14 residues. The V end was cut by 2 bases, the J end by 4 bases, with 9 bases between. CDR3 in amino acids: CASSLRGQYNEQFF. The CDR3, as DNA: TGTGCCAGCAGTTTACGGGGGCAGTACAATGAGCAGTTCTTC.

This clonotype has just one count. The chain uses TRBV24-1 and TRBJ2-1; 7 bases agree with TRBD2. The CDR3 extends over 17 amino acids. Trimming took 7 bases from V and 0 from J; bases not matched to a gene: 11. The V gene's germline CDR1 is KGHDR and CDR2 SFDVKD. Here the CDR3 reads CATRSNSGTHSYNEQFF. The CDR3, as DNA: TGTGCCACCAGAAGCAACAGCGGGACCCACTCCTACAATGAGCAGTTCTTC.

This clonotype occurred a few times. As DNA, the CDR3 is TGTGCCAGCAGTGTAACCAGGTCCAGGGGGCAGTTCTTC. Translation: CASSVTRSRGQFF. This chain connects TRBV28 to TRBJ2-1; possible D gene TRBD1, 6 bases. Germline CDR1 and CDR2: MDHEN and SYDVKM. V was shortened by 5 bases and J by 12 bases, with 17 bases between the two germline ends. The CDR3 consists of 13 residues.

The chain recombines TRBV12-3 or TRBV12-4 with TRBJ2-7; TRBD1 matches 7 bases. The CDR3 has 14 amino acids. V lost 4 bases to trimming and J lost 4 bases; unmatched junction nucleotides: 7. The CDR3 spells CASSSGGTWYEQYF. DNA of the CDR3: TGTGCCAGCAGTTCAGGGGGTACCTGGTACGAGCAGTACTTC.

The chain uses TRBV19 and TRBJ2-3; a weak D match, TRBD1 (5 bases). The CDR3 sequence is 15 residues long. V gave up 2 bases and J gave up 0 bases, with 9 bases separating them. Per the germline V gene, CDR1 is LNHDA and CDR2 is SQIVND (reference sequence). The chain's CDR3 is CASSILQASTDTQYF. CDR3 in DNA: TGTGCCAGTAGTATATTACAGGCTAGCACAGATACGCAGTATTTT.

This clonotype was observed a few times. Mismatch with germline at one junction end may stem from a read error. The rearrangement joins TRBV7-9 to TRBJ1-1; D is perhaps TRBD1 (6 bases). There are 14 residues in the CDR3. Germline V gives CDR1 SEHNR, CDR2 FQNEAQ (reference sequence). DNA of the CDR3: TGTGCCAGCAGCTTCTACAGGGAGGGTACTGAAGTTTTCTTT. Translation: CASSFYREGTEVFF.

Only a few counts were recorded for this clonotype. The chain is built from TRBV11-1 and TRBJ2-3; D possibly uses TRBD1 or TRBD2 (7 bases each). Germline assignment: CDR1 SGHAT and CDR2 FQDESV (reference sequence). Trimming removed 5 bases from V and 5 bases from J, with 29 bases in between. CDR3 length: 19 residues. The CDR3 DNA reads as TGTGCCAGCAGCCGGCGCATCGGGGGGCCTAACAGGGGCCGAGATACGCAGTATTTT. Translation: CASSRRIGGPNRGRDTQYF.

At least ten counts were recorded for this clonotype. The CDR3 spells CASDPGRNTGELFF. The DNA for the CDR3 is TGTGCCAGCGACCCAGGGCGAAACACCGGGGAGCTGTTTTTT. This rearrangement joins TRBV12-3 or TRBV12-4 to TRBJ2-2; D is possibly TRBD1 (5 bases). This CDR3 region has 14 residues. Between the trimmed V and J ends, which lost 8 bases and 2 bases, there was a span of 12 bases.

This clonotype occurred a few times. This rearrangement joins TRBV6-2 or TRBV6-3 to TRBJ1-5; possible D gene TRBD1, 5 bases. V lost 6 bases, J lost 4 bases, and 16 bases lay in between. Germline values: CDR1 MNHEY, CDR2 SVGEGT. There are 15 residues in the CDR3. The CDR3 loop reads CASRRSQGFNQPQHF. The CDR3 DNA reads TGTGCCAGCAGGCGCTCTCAGGGTTTTAATCAGCCCCAGCATTTT.

V usage is TRBV28 and J usage is TRBJ1-1, with TRBD1 as a possible D gene (5 bases). This CDR3 has 14 amino acids. The germline CDR1 and CDR2 sequences are MDHEN and SYDVKM. Trimming pared 2 bases from V and 10 bases from J, leaving 17 bases between. CDR3: CASSLNVGVGGAFF. CDR3 DNA: TGTGCCAGCAGTTTAAATGTAGGGGTCGGAGGAGCTTTCTTT.

This clonotype was counted only a few times. CDR3 loop: CASSSTSSKSQETQYF. The CDR3 region has the DNA TGTGCCAGCAGCTCCACTAGCTCAAAGTCTCAGGAGACCCAGTACTTC. The rearrangement links TRBV7-9 to TRBJ2-5, with a tentative D call TRBD2 (6 bases). Per the germline V gene, CDR1 is SEHNR and CDR2 is FQNEAQ (reference sequence). CDR3 length: 16 amino acids. Trimming pared 4 bases from V and 5 bases from J, leaving 20 bases between.

This chain joins TRBV7-9 and TRBJ2-1; 14 bases are shared with TRBD2. Per the germline V gene, CDR1 is SEHNR and CDR2 is FQNEAQ (reference sequence). The CDR3 sequence is 16 residues long. V lost 5 bases and J lost 7; bases outside the gene matches: 7. Here the CDR3 reads CASSGQGLAGVNEQFF. In nucleotides, the CDR3 is TGTGCCAGCAGCGGACAGGGACTAGCGGGGGTGAATGAGCAGTTCTTC. Based on the CDR3 plus reference TRBV7-9 and TRBJ2-1, the full variable domain is DTGVSQNPRHKITKRGQNVTFRCDPISEHNRLYWYRQTLGQGPEFLTYFQNEAQLEKSRLLSDRFSAERPKGSFSTLEIQRTEQGDSAMYLCASSGQGLAGVNEQFFGPGTRLTVL.

This clonotype showed up just a few times. V usage is TRBV18 and J usage is TRBJ1-5; D is perhaps TRBD1 (6 bases). This CDR3 is built from 14 residues. CDR1 and CDR2 from the germline V gene are KGHSH and LQKENI. The ends were cut back, 4 bases at V and 5 bases at J, with 12 bases in the middle. DNA for the CDR3: TGTGCCAGCTCACGGGACACTCAAGATCAGCCCCAGCATTTT. This translates into CASSRDTQDQPQHF.

There are a few counts of this clonotype. The chain joins TRBV12-3 or TRBV12-4 to TRBJ2-7, with TRBD1 as a possible D gene (6 bases). The CDR3 sequence is 13 residues long. Trimming removed 5 bases from V and 5 bases from J, with 13 bases in between. This chain's CDR3 is CASSIQGSNEQYF. The DNA for the CDR3 is TGTGCCAGCAGTATACAGGGATCAAACGAGCAGTACTTC.

This clonotype has a handful of counts. The V and J genes are TRBV7-8 and TRBJ1-2; 9 bases agree with TRBD1. Germline-derived CDR1 and CDR2 are SGHVS and FQNEAQ. V was pared by 3 bases and J by 4 bases, with 6 bases of the junction left unmatched. CDR3 length: 15 residues. The CDR3 loop is CASSFSGTGTYGYTF. The DNA for the CDR3 is TGTGCCAGCAGCTTCTCCGGGACAGGGACCTATGGCTACACCTTC.